This T cell receptor beta chain originates from a study of blood T cell repertoires in COVID-19. Study information: Sites in the United States, Italy and Spain provided acute and convalescent COVID-19 samples. The analysed material was cDNA or gDNA that came from T cells, B-cell-depleted T cells, or PBMCs.

Germline lookup yields CDR1 SGHVS and CDR2 FQNEAQ. V was cut by 4 bases and J by 5 bases, with 14 bases left in between. The CDR3 is 14 residues long. Authors' methods: It was from reference gene primer amplification that nucleated cell counts were estimated. Libraries were prepared by immunoSEQ multiplex PCR; TCRdb keeps only in-frame clonotypes and omits some of them. Clonal size and the V and J genes are those of that table, whereas D and trimming came from the DNA. The sample has 55,000 to 75,000 clones; over 70% are singletons. This clonotype was sampled from a human donor in a cohort sampled during active COVID-19. The sequencing sample was made of peripheral blood. V and J are TRBV7-8 and TRBJ2-5; tentative D call: TRBD1 (5 bases). The CDR3 sequence: CASSWRQLGETQYF. The CDR3 bases are TGTGCCAGCAGCTGGCGACAGCTCGGGGAGACCCAGTACTTC.